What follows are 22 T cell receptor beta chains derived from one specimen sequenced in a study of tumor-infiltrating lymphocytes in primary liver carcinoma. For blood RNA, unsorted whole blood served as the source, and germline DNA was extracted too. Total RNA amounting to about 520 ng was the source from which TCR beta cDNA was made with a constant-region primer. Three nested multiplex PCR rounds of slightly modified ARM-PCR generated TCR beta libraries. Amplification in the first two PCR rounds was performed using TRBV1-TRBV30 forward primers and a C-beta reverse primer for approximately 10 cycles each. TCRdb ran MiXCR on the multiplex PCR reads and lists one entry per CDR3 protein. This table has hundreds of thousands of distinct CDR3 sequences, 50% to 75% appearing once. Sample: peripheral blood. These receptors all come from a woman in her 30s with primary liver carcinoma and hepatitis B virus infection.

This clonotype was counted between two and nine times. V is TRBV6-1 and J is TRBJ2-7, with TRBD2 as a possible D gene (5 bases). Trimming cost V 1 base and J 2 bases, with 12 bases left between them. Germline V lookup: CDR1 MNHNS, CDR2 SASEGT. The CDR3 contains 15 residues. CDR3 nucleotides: TGTGCCAGCAGTGAAGGGCGCGGGCCACCCTACGAGCAGTACTTC. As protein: CASSEGRGPPYEQYF.

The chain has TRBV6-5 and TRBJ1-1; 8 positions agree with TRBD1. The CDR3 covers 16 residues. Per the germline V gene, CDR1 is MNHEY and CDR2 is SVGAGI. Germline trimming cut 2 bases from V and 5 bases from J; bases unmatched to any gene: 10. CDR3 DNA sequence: TGTGCCAGCAGTTACCCAGGACAGGGATCATCAACTGAAGCTTTCTTT. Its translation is CASSYPGQGSSTEAFF.

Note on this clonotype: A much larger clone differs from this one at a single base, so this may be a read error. This CDR3 reads CPSSYSTQVGRSYNEQFF. As DNA, the CDR3 is TGTCCCAGCAGTTACTCGACCCAGGTGGGCCGATCCTACAATGAGCAGTTCTTC. The chain couples TRBV6-5 to TRBJ2-1; no reliable D call. The CDR3 has 18 residues. Looked up from germline, CDR1 is MNHEY and CDR2 is SVGAGI.

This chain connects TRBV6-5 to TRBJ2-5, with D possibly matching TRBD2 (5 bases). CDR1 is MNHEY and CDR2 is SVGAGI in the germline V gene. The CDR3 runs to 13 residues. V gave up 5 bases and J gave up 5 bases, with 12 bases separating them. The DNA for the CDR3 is TGTGCCAGCAGTCGCACACGGAGGGAGACCCAGTACTTC. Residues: CASSRTRRETQYF.

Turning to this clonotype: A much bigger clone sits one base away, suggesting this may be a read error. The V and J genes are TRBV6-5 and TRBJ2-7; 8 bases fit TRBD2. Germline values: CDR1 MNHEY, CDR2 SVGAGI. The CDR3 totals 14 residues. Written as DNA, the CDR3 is TGTACCAGCAGTACGAAAGCGGGAGTCGACGAGCAGTACTTC. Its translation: CTSSTKAGVDEQYF.

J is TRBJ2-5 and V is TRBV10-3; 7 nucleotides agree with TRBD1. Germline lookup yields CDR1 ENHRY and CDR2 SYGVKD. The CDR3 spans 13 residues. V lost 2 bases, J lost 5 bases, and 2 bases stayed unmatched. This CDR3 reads CAISERQGETQYF. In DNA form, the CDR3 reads TGTGCCATCAGTGAGAGACAGGGCGAGACCCAGTACTTC.

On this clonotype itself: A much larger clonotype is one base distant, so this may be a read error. CDR3 nucleotides: TGTGCCAGCGGATCTCAGGATGGGGCAAATTCACCCCTCCACTTT. It is translated as CASGSQDGANSPLHF. The chain uses TRBV12-3 or TRBV12-4 and TRBJ1-6; TRBD1 might be the D (5 bases). Trimming shortened V by 8 bases and J by 7 bases, and 18 bases separated the two germline ends. The CDR3 has 15 residues.

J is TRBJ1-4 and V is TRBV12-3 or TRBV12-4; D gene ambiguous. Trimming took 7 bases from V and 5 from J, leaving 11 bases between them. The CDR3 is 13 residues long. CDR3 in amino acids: CASNLETNEKLFF. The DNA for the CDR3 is TGTGCCAGCAACCTTGAGACCAATGAAAAACTGTTTTTT.

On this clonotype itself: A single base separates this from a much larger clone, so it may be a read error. The CDR3 DNA reads as TGTCCCAGCAGTTCGGTTATGGGAACCTACGAGCAGTACTTC. Translating it yields CPSSSVMGTYEQYF. V and J are TRBV6-5 and TRBJ2-7; D unclear. Looked up from germline, CDR1 is MNHEY and CDR2 is SVGAGI. The CDR3 sequence is 14 residues long.

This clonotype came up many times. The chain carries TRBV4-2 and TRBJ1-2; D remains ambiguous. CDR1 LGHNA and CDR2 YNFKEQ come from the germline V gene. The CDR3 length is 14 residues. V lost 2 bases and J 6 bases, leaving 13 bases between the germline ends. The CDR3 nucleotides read TGTGCCAGCAGCCAACCTACCAAAGACGATGGCTACACCTTC. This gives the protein CASSQPTKDDGYTF.

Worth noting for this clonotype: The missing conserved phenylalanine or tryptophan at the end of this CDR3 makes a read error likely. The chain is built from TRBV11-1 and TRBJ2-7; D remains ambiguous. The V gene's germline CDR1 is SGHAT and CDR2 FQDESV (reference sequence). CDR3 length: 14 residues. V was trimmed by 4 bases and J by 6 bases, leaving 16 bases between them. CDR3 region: CASSSSSVKGEQYL. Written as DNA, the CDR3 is TGTGCCAGCAGCTCTTCTAGTGTCAAGGGCGAGCAGTACCTC.

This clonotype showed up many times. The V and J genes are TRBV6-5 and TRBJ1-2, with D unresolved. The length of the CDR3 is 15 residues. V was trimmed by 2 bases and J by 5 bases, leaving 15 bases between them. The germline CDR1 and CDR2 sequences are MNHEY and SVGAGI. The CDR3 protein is CASSYNLQGLYGYTF. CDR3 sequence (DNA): TGTGCCAGCAGTTACAACCTCCAAGGGTTATATGGCTACACCTTC.

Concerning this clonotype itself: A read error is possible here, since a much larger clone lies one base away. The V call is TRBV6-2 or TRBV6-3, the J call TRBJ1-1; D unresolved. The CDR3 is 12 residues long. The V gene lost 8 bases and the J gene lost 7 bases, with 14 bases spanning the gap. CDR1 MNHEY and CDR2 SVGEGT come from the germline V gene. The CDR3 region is CASWSIFLEAFF. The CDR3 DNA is TGTGCCAGCTGGTCAATTTTCCTTGAAGCTTTCTTT.

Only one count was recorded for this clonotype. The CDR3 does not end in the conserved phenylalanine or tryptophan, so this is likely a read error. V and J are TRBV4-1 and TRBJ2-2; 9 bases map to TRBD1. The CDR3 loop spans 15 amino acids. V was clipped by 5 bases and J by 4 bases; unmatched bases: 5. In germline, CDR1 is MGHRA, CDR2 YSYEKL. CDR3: CASSSGTGTTGELFL. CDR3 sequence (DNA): TGCGCCAGCAGCTCCGGGACAGGGACCACCGGGGAGCTGTTTCTT.

The CDR3 sequence is CACSSATDTQYF. The DNA for the CDR3 is TGTGCCTGTAGCTCCGCCACAGATACGCAGTATTTT. The chain employs TRBV11-2 and TRBJ2-3; D gene ambiguous. The germline gives CDR1 SGHAT, CDR2 FQNNGV. The CDR3 totals 12 residues. V lost 11 bases, J lost 2 bases, and 11 bases lay in between.

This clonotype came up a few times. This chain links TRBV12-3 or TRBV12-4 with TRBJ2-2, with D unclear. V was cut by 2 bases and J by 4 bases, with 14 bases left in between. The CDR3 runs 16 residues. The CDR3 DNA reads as TGTGCCAGCAGTTTAATTTTGGGGTCTTTCACCGGGGAGCTGTTTTTT. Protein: CASSLILGSFTGELFF.

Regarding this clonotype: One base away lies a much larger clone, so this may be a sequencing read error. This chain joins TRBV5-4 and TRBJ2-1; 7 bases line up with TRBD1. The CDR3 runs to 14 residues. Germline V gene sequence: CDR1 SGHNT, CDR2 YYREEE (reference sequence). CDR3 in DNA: TGTGTCAGCAGCCGGGACAGCTCCTACAATGAGCAGTTCTTC. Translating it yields CVSSRDSSYNEQFF. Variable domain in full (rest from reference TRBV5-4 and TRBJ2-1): ETGVTQSPTHLIKTRGQQVTLRCSSQSGHNTVSWYQQALGQGPQFIFQYYREEENGRGNFPPRFSGLQFPNYSSELNVNALELDDSALYLCVSSRDSSYNEQFFGPGTRLTVL.

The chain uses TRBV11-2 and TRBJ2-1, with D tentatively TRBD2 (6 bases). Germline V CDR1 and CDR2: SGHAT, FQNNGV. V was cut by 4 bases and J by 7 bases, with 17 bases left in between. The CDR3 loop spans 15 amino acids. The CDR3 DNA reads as TGTGCCAGCAGCTCAATGATAGCGGAGTGGAATGAGCAGTTCTTC. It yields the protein CASSSMIAEWNEQFF.

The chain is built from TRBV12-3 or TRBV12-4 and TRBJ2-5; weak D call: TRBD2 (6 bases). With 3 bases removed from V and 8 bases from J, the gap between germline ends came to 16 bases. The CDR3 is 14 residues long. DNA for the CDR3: TGTGCCAGCAGTTTTAGATGCTGGAGGGAAACCCAGTACTTC. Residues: CASSFRCWRETQYF.

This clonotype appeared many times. The chain's CDR3 is CSVESGRAAEQYF. Here the CDR3 DNA reads TGCAGCGTTGAGAGCGGGAGAGCCGCCGAGCAGTACTTC. The chain joins TRBV29-1 to TRBJ2-7; 8 nucleotides agree with TRBD2. This CDR3 spans 13 amino acids. With 3 bases clipped from V and 6 bases from J, the junction kept 7 bases outside the gene matches. The germline CDR1 and CDR2 sequences are SQVTM and ANQGSEA.

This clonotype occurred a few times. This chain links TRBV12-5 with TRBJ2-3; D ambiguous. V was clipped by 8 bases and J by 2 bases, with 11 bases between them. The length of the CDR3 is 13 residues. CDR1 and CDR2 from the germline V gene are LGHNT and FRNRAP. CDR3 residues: CASSKQYTDTQYF. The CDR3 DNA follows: TGTGCTAGTAGTAAACAGTACACAGATACGCAGTATTTT. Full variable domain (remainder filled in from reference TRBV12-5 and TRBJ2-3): DARVTQTPRHKVTEMGQEVTMRCQPILGHNTVFWYRQTMMQGLELLAYFRNRAPLDDSGMPKDRFSAEMPDATLATLKIQPSEPRDSAVYFCASSKQYTDTQYFGPGTRLTVL.

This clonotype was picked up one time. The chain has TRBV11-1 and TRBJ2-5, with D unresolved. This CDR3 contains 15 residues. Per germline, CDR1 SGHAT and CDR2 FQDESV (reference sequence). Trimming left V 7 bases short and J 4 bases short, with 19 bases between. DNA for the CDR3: TGTGCCAGCAAATCCGCAAGTGTGGTAGGAGAGACCCAGTACTTC. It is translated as CASKSASVVGETQYF.